Below, 29 T cell receptor beta chains from the same sample are listed, as sequenced in a study of T cell changes during pregnancy in multiple sclerosis. The table came from immunoSEQ multiplex PCR; TCRdb's copy has only in-frame clones and leaves some out. This table has approximately 40,000 clones, roughly 96% appearing once. The starting material was peripheral blood, obtained in the second trimester of pregnancy. Every receptor here comes from a female donor with multiple sclerosis, enrolled in a pregnancy study.

CDR3 in amino acids: CASSYLETEAFF. Here the CDR3 DNA reads TGTGCCAGCAGTTACTTGGAGACCGAAGCTTTCTTT. V usage is TRBV6-6 and J usage is TRBJ1-1, with D uncertain. Germline values: CDR1 MNHNY, CDR2 SVGAGI (reference sequence). The CDR3 is made up of 12 amino acids. Trimming pared 1 base from V and 8 bases from J, leaving 8 bases between.

This clone was seen a handful of times. The rearrangement joins TRBV19 to TRBJ1-5, with D possibly matching TRBD1 (6 bases). The germline gives CDR1 LNHDA, CDR2 SQIVND (reference sequence). The CDR3 runs 16 residues. The ends were cut back, 3 bases at V and 2 bases at J, with 14 bases in the middle. CDR3: CASSISRGRGNQPQHF. Written as DNA, the CDR3 is TGTGCCAGTAGTATTTCCAGGGGCAGGGGCAATCAGCCCCAGCATTTT. Based on the CDR3 plus reference TRBV19 and TRBJ1-5, the full variable domain is DGGITQSPKYLFRKEGQNVTLSCEQNLNHDAMYWYRQDPGQGLRLIYYSQIVNDFQKGDIAEGYSVSREKKESFPLTVTSAQKNPTAFYLCASSISRGRGNQPQHFGDGTRLSIL.

The rearrangement joins TRBV2 to TRBJ2-1; TRBD2 aligns across 15 bases. The CDR3 covers 16 residues. Trimming took 6 bases from V and 4 from J; bases not matched to a gene: 4. The germline V gene has CDR1 SNHLY and CDR2 FYNNEI. DNA for the CDR3: TGTGCCAGCAGAGGGACTAGCGGGGGGATTTACAATGAGCAGTTCTTC. It yields the protein CASRGTSGGIYNEQFF. The full variable domain, rest sourced from reference TRBV2 and TRBJ2-1, is EPEVTQTPSHQVTQMGQEVILRCVPISNHLYFYWYRQILGQKVEFLVSFYNNEISEKSEIFDDQFSVERPDGSNFTLKIRSTKLEDSAMYFCASRGTSGGIYNEQFFGPGTRLTVL.

The rearrangement links TRBV9 to TRBJ2-1, with TRBD2 identical over 10 bases. This CDR3 spans 15 amino acids. Germline V gene sequence: CDR1 SGDLS, CDR2 YYNGEE. V lost 1 base, J lost 10 bases, and 8 bases stayed unmatched. The CDR3 nucleotides are TGTGCCAGCAGCGTACGAGCGGGAGGGATAGGGGAGCAGTTCTTC. Translated, it gives CASSVRAGGIGEQFF.

The rearrangement uses TRBV27 and TRBJ1-3, with D hard to call. Trimming shortened V by 6 bases and J by 2 bases, and 11 bases separated the two germline ends. This CDR3 contains 14 residues. In germline, CDR1 is MNHEY, CDR2 SMNVEV (reference sequence). The CDR3 nucleotides read TGTGCCAGCAGCCCCGGTTCGGCTGGAAACACCATATATTTT. Translating gives CASSPGSAGNTIYF.

The CDR3 DNA sequence: TGTGCCAGCAGTTACTCGGCGGGGGGAACCTACAATGAGCAGTTCTTC. Its protein is CASSYSAGGTYNEQFF. J is TRBJ2-1 and V is TRBV6-5; the match to TRBD2 covers 8 bases. The germline gives CDR1 MNHEY, CDR2 SVGAGI. The trim removed 0 bases at V and 2 bases at J, leaving 3 bases unmatched. This CDR3 is built from 16 residues.

This chain links TRBV18 with TRBJ1-1, with D hard to call. V shed 4 bases and J shed 4 bases, with 7 bases lying between them. The CDR3 runs 12 residues. The V gene's germline CDR1 is KGHSH and CDR2 LQKENI. The CDR3 DNA reads as TGTGCCAGCTCACTATGGCCCACTGAAGCTTTCTTT. It translates to CASSLWPTEAFF.

The J gene is TRBJ1-4, the V gene TRBV7-9, with 9 bases identical to TRBD1. V lost 5 bases to trimming and J lost 7 bases; unmatched junction nucleotides: 5. CDR3 size: 14 residues. Germline lookup yields CDR1 SEHNR and CDR2 FQNEAQ (reference sequence). CDR3 coding DNA: TGTGCCAGCAGCCCTGGGACAGGGACTGAAAAACTGTTTTTT. It translates to CASSPGTGTEKLFF. Combining the CDR3 with reference TRBV7-9 and TRBJ1-4 gives the whole variable domain DTGVSQNPRHKITKRGQNVTFRCDPISEHNRLYWYRQTLGQGPEFLTYFQNEAQLEKSRLLSDRFSAERPKGSFSTLEIQRTEQGDSAMYLCASSPGTGTEKLFFGSGTQLSVL.

This clone was seen a handful of times. The CDR3 is CASSSGQGNDEQYF. CDR3 in DNA: TGTGCCAGCAGCTCCGGACAGGGGAATGACGAGCAGTACTTC. The chain has TRBV7-3 and TRBJ2-7; 9 nucleotides align to TRBD1. V shed 4 bases and J 5 bases; nucleotides not matched to a gene: 6. The CDR3 totals 14 residues. From germline, CDR1 is SGHTA and CDR2 FQGTGA.

The V call is TRBV5-5, the J call TRBJ1-5, with no clear D. Germline V CDR1 and CDR2: SGHKS, YYEKEE (reference sequence). V shed 6 bases and J shed 2 bases, with 18 bases lying between them. This CDR3 contains 16 residues. CDR3 in DNA: TGTGCCAGCACCGCCGATAGCCCGAAGGGCAATCAGCCCCAGCATTTT. As protein: CASTADSPKGNQPQHF.

This rearrangement joins TRBV7-9 to TRBJ2-3; 9 bases map to TRBD2. The junction had 9 bases not matched to a gene; V was cut back by 5 bases and J by 6 bases. The CDR3 length is 15 residues. The germline gives CDR1 SEHNR, CDR2 FQNEAQ (reference sequence). This chain's CDR3 is CASSPPSGIGDTQYF. The CDR3 DNA follows: TGTGCCAGCAGCCCGCCTAGCGGGATCGGGGATACGCAGTATTTT.

This chain links TRBV6-4 with TRBJ2-3, with TRBD2 as a possible D gene (6 bases). V was cut by 5 bases and J by 0 bases, with 9 bases left in between. This CDR3 contains 14 residues. Germline V gene data show CDR1 as MRHNA and CDR2 as SNTAGT. The CDR3 DNA reads as TGTGCCAGCAGTTCCGGGACTAGCACAGATACGCAGTATTTT. It is translated as CASSSGTSTDTQYF.

The chain recombines TRBV19 with TRBJ2-2, with a tentative D call TRBD1 (6 bases). CDR3 length equals 16 residues. Germline lookup yields CDR1 LNHDA and CDR2 SQIVND (reference sequence). V lost 6 bases to trimming and J lost 3 bases, with 17 bases between them. CDR3 residues: CASSLLQGIYTGELFF. The CDR3 region has the DNA TGTGCCAGTAGCCTCCTACAGGGAATATACACCGGGGAGCTGTTTTTT.

The CDR3 protein is CASSDWRGSQETQYF. The CDR3 nucleotides are TGTGCCAGCAGTGATTGGAGAGGATCACAAGAGACCCAGTACTTC. This chain uses TRBV25-1 with TRBJ2-5, with D hard to call. The CDR3 is 15 residues long. From germline, CDR1 is MGHDK and CDR2 SYGVNS. Trimming cost V 3 bases and J 2 bases, with 13 bases left between them.

The V call is TRBV10-3, the J call TRBJ2-1; D possibly corresponds to TRBD2 (6 bases). Looked up from germline, CDR1 is ENHRY and CDR2 is SYGVKD. This CDR3 comprises 16 residues. The ends were cut back, 0 bases at V and 0 bases at J, with 9 bases in the middle. CDR3 bases: TGTGCCATCAGTGAGTCGGGGAGGAGCTCCTACAATGAGCAGTTCTTC. It encodes CAISESGRSSYNEQFF.

The chain is built from TRBV5-1 and TRBJ2-2, with 8 bases lining up with TRBD1. V dropped 0 bases and J dropped 7; count of bases not matched to a gene: 14. The germline V gene encodes CDR1 SGHRS and CDR2 YFSETQ. The CDR3 length is 18 residues. The CDR3 here is CASSLEVGQGMRFGELFF. CDR3 DNA: TGCGCCAGCAGCTTGGAAGTTGGACAGGGTATGAGGTTCGGGGAGCTGTTTTTT.

The chain uses TRBV28 and TRBJ1-5; 7 bases are a match to TRBD1. With V trimmed by 4 bases and J by 0 bases, 3 bases remained unmatched. Looked up from germline, CDR1 is MDHEN and CDR2 is SYDVKM. The length of the CDR3 is 15 residues. The CDR3 DNA is TGTGCCAGCAGTTCCTGGGACAGTAGCAATCAGCCCCAGCATTTT. Amino acid sequence: CASSSWDSSNQPQHF.

The chain joins TRBV5-8 to TRBJ2-5; 14 bases line up with TRBD2. J was trimmed by 5 bases and V by 4 bases; bases with no gene match: 7. Germline CDR1 is SGHTS and CDR2 is YDEGEE. The CDR3 length is 16 residues. CDR3 residues: CASSQGTSGSVETQYF. DNA of the CDR3: TGTGCCAGCAGCCAGGGGACTAGCGGGAGTGTGGAGACCCAGTACTTC. The variable domain in full, completed from reference TRBV5-8 and TRBJ2-5, reads EAGVTQSPTHLIKTRGQQATLRCSPISGHTSVYWYQQALGLGLQFLLWYDEGEERNRGNFPPRFSGRQFPNYSSELNVNALELEDSALYLCASSQGTSGSVETQYFGPGTRLLVL.

V usage is TRBV7-3 and J usage is TRBJ2-1; TRBD2 matches at 11 bases. Unmatched junction bases numbered 4, after V lost 2 bases and J lost 7 bases. Per germline, CDR1 SGHTA and CDR2 FQGTGA. CDR3 length equals 15 residues. The CDR3 DNA sequence: TGTGCCAGCAGCTTAGGGACTAGCGGTTTGAATGAGCAGTTCTTC. Its translation: CASSLGTSGLNEQFF.

The chain is built from TRBV21-1 and TRBJ2-1; the table gives TRBD2 as D, unverified against the DNA. TRBV21-1 represents a pseudogene. The CDR3 loop spans 14 amino acids. CDR3: CASKKAGGVKEQFF. The DNA for the CDR3 is TGTGCCAGCAAAAAAGCGGGGGGAGTTAAGGAGCAGTTCTTC.

V gene TRBV15 combines with J gene TRBJ2-7; 8 nucleotides agree with TRBD2. Germline loops: CDR1 LNHNV, CDR2 YYDKDF (reference sequence). The CDR3 covers 18 residues. J gave up 0 bases and V 0 bases, and 10 bases lay outside the gene matches. The CDR3 DNA is TGTGCCACCAGCAGAGATTCGCAGTCTAGCGGGTACTCCTACGAGCAGTACTTC. Translating gives CATSRDSQSSGYSYEQYF.

The sample holds one count of this clone. The V and J genes are TRBV7-9 and TRBJ1-1, with D perhaps matching TRBD1 (6 bases). Germline loops: CDR1 SEHNR, CDR2 FQNEAQ (reference sequence). This CDR3 has 14 residues. The germline V and J ends were trimmed by 1 base and 2 bases, with 8 bases remaining between them. The DNA of the CDR3 is TGTGCCAGCAGCTTAGAACAGGGAAACACTGAAGCTTTCTTT. Its protein is CASSLEQGNTEAFF.

This clone was seen more than once but under ten times. The V gene is TRBV6-5, the J gene TRBJ1-6, with a possible D match to TRBD1 (6 bases). Germline-derived CDR1 and CDR2 are MNHEY and SVGAGI. This CDR3 spans 13 amino acids. V was cut by 7 bases and J by 8 bases, with 12 bases left in between. The CDR3 loop is CASTTGIHSPLHF. In DNA, the CDR3 is TGTGCCAGCACCACAGGGATCCATTCACCCCTCCACTTT.

V and J are TRBV7-2 and TRBJ2-4, with D maybe TRBD1 (6 bases). From germline, CDR1 is SGHTA and CDR2 FQGNSA. The ends were cut back, 0 bases at V and 0 bases at J, with 21 bases in the middle. The CDR3 covers 20 residues. This CDR3 is CASSLALETGTLLAKNIQYF. For the CDR3, the DNA is TGTGCCAGCAGCTTAGCGCTTGAGACTGGGACACTCCTAGCCAAAAACATTCAGTACTTC.

This chain connects TRBV28 to TRBJ1-2; no reliable D call. Per the germline V gene, CDR1 is MDHEN and CDR2 is SYDVKM. V lost 3 bases, J lost 8 bases, and 13 bases lay in between. The CDR3 loop spans 13 amino acids. CDR3 in amino acids: CASSLEGVGGYTF. In DNA, the CDR3 is TGTGCCAGCAGTTTGGAGGGAGTTGGCGGCTACACCTTC.

The chain recombines TRBV6-5 with TRBJ1-2; D is perhaps TRBD1 (5 bases). The CDR3 contains 15 residues. Trimming shortened V by 4 bases and J by 4 bases, and 16 bases separated the two germline ends. CDR1 and CDR2 from the germline V gene are MNHEY and SVGAGI. The CDR3, as DNA: TGTGCCAGCAGTTTGTCTTCAGGGATCAGCTATGGCTACACCTTC. Translation gives CASSLSSGISYGYTF.

The V call is TRBV5-1, the J call TRBJ2-5, with 14 bases fitting TRBD2. The CDR3 covers 16 residues. Germline CDR1 SGHRS, CDR2 YFSETQ. V lost 3 bases, J lost 4 bases, and 5 bases stayed unmatched. Written as DNA, the CDR3 is TGCGCCAGCAGCTCTACGGGACTAGCGGGAGCAGAGACCCAGTACTTC. Amino acid sequence: CASSSTGLAGAETQYF. Using reference TRBV5-1 and TRBJ2-5 for the parts outside the CDR3, the full variable domain is KAGVTQTPRYLIKTRGQQVTLSCSPISGHRSVSWYQQTPGQGLQFLFEYFSETQRNKGNFPGRFSGRQFSNSRSEMNVSTLELGDSALYLCASSSTGLAGAETQYFGPGTRLLVL.

By proportion, this clone is medium-sized. The genes are TRBV2 and TRBJ2-2; perhaps TRBD1 as D (6 bases). This CDR3 region has 15 residues. Germline CDR1 is SNHLY and CDR2 is FYNNEI. V lost 6 bases and J lost 6, with 17 bases in between. The CDR3: CASSQGKVLPGELFF. CDR3 coding DNA: TGTGCCAGCAGCCAGGGGAAGGTGTTACCCGGGGAGCTGTTTTTT.

This clone was counted only a few times. The rearrangement joins TRBV29-1 to TRBJ2-2; the match to TRBD2 covers 8 bases. Germline V gene data show CDR1 as SQVTM and CDR2 as ANQGSEA. V was pared by 2 bases and J by 3 bases, with 5 bases of the junction left unmatched. This CDR3 has 15 amino acids. The CDR3 protein is CSVETSGLDTGELFF. The CDR3 nucleotides read TGCAGCGTTGAAACCTCGGGACTAGACACCGGGGAGCTGTTTTTT.